The 12 T cell receptor beta chains reported below all come from one sample, sequenced in a study of T cell clones after liver transplantation. Repertoires were generated with immunoSEQ multiplex PCR, while TCRdb's copy carries only in-frame clones and drops some. The table records 20,000 to 30,000 clones, more than 60% of them present only once. The specimen was CD4+ T cells from blood, collected before liver transplant. The origin of the receptors is a human donor who received a liver transplant.

This clone was seen a handful of times. This sequence joins TRBV10-3 and TRBJ1-5; D is undetermined. Germline CDR1 is ENHRY and CDR2 is SYGVKD. The V gene lost 3 bases and the J gene lost 6 bases, with 9 bases spanning the gap. The CDR3 is 13 amino acids. In DNA, the CDR3 is TGTGCCATCAGTGAAGTGGGATCTCAGCCCCAGCATTTT. It specifies CAISEVGSQPQHF.

By share of the sample, this clone is medium-sized (0.01 to 0.1%). CDR3 amino acids: CASSLDRGYTDTQYF. CDR3 DNA sequence: TGTGCCAGCAGCTTGGACAGGGGGTATACAGATACGCAGTATTTT. The chain carries TRBV5-4 and TRBJ2-3; 8 bases align to TRBD1. The trim removed 0 bases at V and 3 bases at J, leaving 3 bases unmatched. This CDR3 is built from 15 residues. Germline V CDR1 and CDR2: SGHNT, YYREEE (reference sequence).

V is TRBV9 and J is TRBJ1-2; 8 bases are a match to TRBD1. CDR1 and CDR2 (germline): SGDLS, YYNGEE. Germline trimming cut 2 bases from V and 6 bases from J; bases unmatched to any gene: 3. This CDR3 comprises 13 residues. Here the CDR3 DNA reads TGTGCCAGCAGCGTTGCACAGGGGGATGGCTACACCTTC. Translation gives CASSVAQGDGYTF.

The chain links TRBV5-8 to TRBJ1-1; the D gene is possibly TRBD1 (6 bases). CDR1 is SGHTS and CDR2 is YDEGEE in the germline V gene. The ends were cut back, 2 bases at V and 4 bases at J, with 15 bases in the middle. The CDR3 runs 15 residues. CDR3: CASSFLRGASTEAFF. DNA for the CDR3: TGTGCCAGCAGCTTCTTACGGGGGGCTAGCACTGAAGCTTTCTTT.

V usage is TRBV19 and J usage is TRBJ2-3, with 8 positions matching TRBD1. After removal of 6 bases from V and 6 bases from J, the junction contained 8 bases not matched to a gene. The germline V gene has CDR1 LNHDA and CDR2 SQIVND (reference sequence). This CDR3 is built from 14 residues. The CDR3 region has the DNA TGTGCCAGTAGAGTTACAGGGGGTCGGGATACGCAGTATTTT. It yields the protein CASRVTGGRDTQYF. Together with reference TRBV19 and TRBJ2-3, the CDR3 gives the full variable domain: DGGITQSPKYLFRKEGQNVTLSCEQNLNHDAMYWYRQDPGQGLRLIYYSQIVNDFQKGDIAEGYSVSREKKESFPLTVTSAQKNPTAFYLCASRVTGGRDTQYFGPGTRLTVL.

The rearrangement joins TRBV10-1 to TRBJ2-2, with no clear D. Trimming removed 3 bases at V and 5 bases at J, with 7 bases between. This CDR3 region has 13 residues. Germline assignment: CDR1 WNHNN and CDR2 SYGVQD (reference sequence). The CDR3 DNA sequence: TGCGCCAGCAGTGAAGGTCCGACCGGGGAGCTGTTTTTT. As protein: CASSEGPTGELFF.

V gene TRBV5-1 combines with J gene TRBJ2-2, with 10 bases lining up with TRBD1. Trimming cost V 4 bases and J 5 bases; bases outside gene matches: 5. The CDR3 spans 15 residues. Germline values: CDR1 SGHRS, CDR2 YFSETQ. CDR3 residues: CASSLTGGRTGELFF. The CDR3 region has the DNA TGCGCCAGCAGCCTGACAGGGGGCAGGACCGGGGAGCTGTTTTTT.

The chain is built from TRBV5-1 and TRBJ2-7; perhaps TRBD2 as D (6 bases). This CDR3 is built from 14 residues. V was cut by 4 bases and J by 0 bases, with 11 bases left in between. Germline V CDR1 and CDR2: SGHRS, YFSETQ. CDR3 in amino acids: CASSTDGSSYEQYF. The CDR3 nucleotides are TGCGCCAGCAGCACGGACGGGAGCTCCTACGAGCAGTACTTC.

This chain links TRBV5-6 with TRBJ2-5; D perhaps matches TRBD1 (6 bases). The CDR3 covers 16 residues. V was cut by 0 bases and J by 2 bases, with 14 bases left in between. CDR1 is SGHDT, CDR2 YYEEEE, per germline. The CDR3 DNA reads TGTGCCAGCAGCTTGGGCCCTACCGGGACACAAGAGACCCAGTACTTC. It translates to CASSLGPTGTQETQYF.

V and J are TRBV6-5 and TRBJ1-3; D is ambiguous. V was pared by 5 bases and J by 2 bases, with 10 bases between. CDR1 MNHEY and CDR2 SVGAGI come from the germline V gene. The CDR3 runs 14 residues. The CDR3, as DNA: TGTGCCAGCAGTCGAGGGCCCCCTGGAAACACCATATATTTT. Amino acids: CASSRGPPGNTIYF.

This clone came up once. V is TRBV10-2 and J is TRBJ2-7, with 8 positions matching TRBD2. V lost 5 bases and J lost 4; bases outside the gene matches: 7. This CDR3 region has 14 residues. Germline loops: CDR1 WSHSY, CDR2 SAAADI. In DNA form, the CDR3 reads TGCGCCAGCAGTAATTTAGCGGGAAAATACGAGCAGTACGTC. Protein: CASSNLAGKYEQYV.

This sequence joins TRBV19 and TRBJ2-2; TRBD1 matches 10 bases. Germline trimming cut 4 bases from V and 7 bases from J; bases unmatched to any gene: 9. This CDR3 is built from 16 residues. Per germline, CDR1 LNHDA and CDR2 SQIVND (reference sequence). CDR3 region: CASSKARQGAVGELFF. Written as DNA, the CDR3 is TGTGCCAGTAGTAAGGCGAGACAGGGGGCGGTCGGGGAGCTGTTTTTT.